This T cell receptor beta chain came from a study of graft-versus-host responses after intestinal transplantation. Sequencing was performed with immunoSEQ multiplex PCR; in TCRdb, only in-frame clones are kept and a portion is missing. The sample includes 90,000 to 130,000 clones, 85% to 95% of them seen just once. With respect to this clone: As yet, its antigen is unknown.

The germline V gene encodes CDR1 SGDLS and CDR2 YYNGEE. This CDR3 region has 13 residues. Trimming took 3 bases from V and 3 from J, leaving 7 bases between them. The material was unstimulated CD8+ T cells sorted from spleen or lymph node cells, obtained before transplant. The genes are TRBV9 and TRBJ2-4, with D possibly TRBD1 on 5 matching bases. The source is a human donor who was the organ donor for an intestinal transplant. CDR3 loop: CASSGGHKNIQYF. The CDR3 region has the DNA TGTGCCAGCAGCGGAGGACACAAAAACATTCAGTACTTC.